This T cell receptor beta chain was obtained from a study of identical twins. V shed 6 bases and J shed 4 bases, with 20 bases lying between them. Germline-derived CDR1 and CDR2 are MNHEY and SVGEGT. This CDR3 comprises 16 residues. A remark on this clonotype: No antigen is known for it.

The donors were all healthy and Caucasian. General observations from the study: While abundant cord blood beta clonotypes carried fewer insertions, memory repertoires showed no such pattern. Within monozygotic twins, out-of-frame TCR alpha sharing was underestimated by the models. For out-of-frame beta sequences, excess twin sharing was weaker.

TCRdb re-analysed the 5' RACE reads in MiXCR, keeping a single row per CDR3 protein. This sample has 450,000 or so distinct CDR3 sequences, with 14% found just once. The sample was also linked to a second study, of yellow fever vaccine responses in identical twins.

The sample consisted of CD4+ T cells sorted from blood. The gene calls are TRBV6-2 or TRBV6-3 and TRBJ2-3, with a tentative D call TRBD1 (6 bases). The clonotype originates from a woman aged 18-35 years in good health. The CDR3 DNA reads as TGTGCCAGCAGCCCCTACCTACCACAGGGTTCAGATACGCAGTATTTT. This encodes CASSPYLPQGSDTQYF.